Sequencing of this T cell receptor (beta chain) was carried out in a study of T cell responses to AZD1222 COVID-19 vaccine. Points from the study as a whole: AZD1222 recipients seropositive at baseline numbered only five to seven. A rise in Spike-specific TCR breadth and depth followed two AZD1222 doses. The donor group comprised mostly white British people and more females; the analysis possibly underestimated clonal diversity. Nearly half of unique spike-specific TCRs reportedly avoided B.1.351 and B.1.1.7 mutated regions.

Sequencing used immunoSEQ multiplex PCR; TCRdb keeps in-frame clones, though not all of them. This table holds some 170,000 clones, 70% to 90% found once. Turning to this clone: The antigen remains undetermined.

CDR1 and CDR2 from the germline V gene are SGHDT and YYEEEE. Trimming left V 4 bases short and J 10 bases short, with 17 bases between. This CDR3 has 13 amino acids. This clonotype originated in an adult who received the MenACWY meningococcal vaccine as a control. The genes are TRBV5-6 and TRBJ2-5, with D possibly TRBD1 on 6 matching bases. This specimen consisted of peripheral blood, obtained 28 days after the second dose of the MenACWY control vaccine. CDR3 sequence: CASSPGTRGSQYF. As DNA, the CDR3 is TGTGCCAGCAGCCCTGGGACAAGAGGGAGCCAGTACTTC.